The present entry profiles one TCR beta chain with its context. Antigen: not known. This sample stems from a study of T cells in tuberculosis. Study as a whole: CD1B tetramers identified T cells specific for mycobacterial lipid GMM.

Libraries were prepared by immunoSEQ multiplex PCR; TCRdb keeps only in-frame clonotypes and omits some of them. The repertoire holds 20,000 to 25,000 clones, with more than 80% as singletons. Unsorted cryopreserved PBMC were sequenced, averaging roughly 100,000 T cells per clinical donor. The study, taken as a whole, reports: Selection depended on which cryopreserved specimens were available. The TCR-beta difference was not significant; alpha differences partly reflected length.

The sequenced sample consisted of PBMCs. The sequence derives from a donor aged 10 to 29 with latent tuberculosis or without tuberculosis infection. Some clones in this sample may be carry-over from other donors' samples.

This CDR3 reads CASSRQISQPQHF. In DNA, the CDR3 is TGCGCCAGCAGTAGACAAATAAGTCAGCCCCAGCATTTT. The chain recombines TRBV10-1 with TRBJ1-5; no clear D. V was trimmed by 5 bases and J by 6 bases, leaving 11 bases between them. The CDR3 has 13 amino acids. CDR1 and CDR2 from the germline V gene are WNHNN and SYGVQD (reference sequence).